The 14 T cell receptor beta chains below all came from one sample that was sequenced in a study of T cell responses to AZD1222 COVID-19 vaccine. Profiled with immunoSEQ multiplex PCR; TCRdb holds only in-frame clones, not every one. The sample records about 100,000 clones, roughly 90% being singletons. The source was peripheral blood, collected on day 0 of AZD1222 vaccination. These TCRs come from an adult in good health.

The rearrangement joins TRBV4-1 to TRBJ2-7; 12 bases match TRBD2. This CDR3 is built from 15 residues. The V segment lost 4 bases and the J segment 4 bases; nucleotides outside the gene matches: 5. The germline V gene has CDR1 MGHRA and CDR2 YSYEKL. CDR3 amino acids: CASSRSTSGSYEQYF. The DNA of the CDR3 is TGCGCCAGCAGCCGATCGACTAGCGGGAGTTACGAGCAGTACTTC.

This clone was observed once. The CDR3 region has the DNA TGTGCCAGCACAGGACAGGGGGCTGATCAGCCCCAGCATTTT. Its translation is CASTGQGADQPQHF. The chain couples TRBV2 to TRBJ1-5; 11 nucleotides align to TRBD1. CDR1 is SNHLY and CDR2 is FYNNEI in the germline V gene. This CDR3 is built from 14 residues. Trimming at V came to 7 bases and at J to 5 bases, leaving 4 bases not matched to a gene.

DNA for the CDR3: TGTGCCAGCAGCTCCCGGACTAGCGGGGAGAATGAGCAGTTCTTC. This codes for CASSSRTSGENEQFF. The rearrangement uses TRBV5-4 and TRBJ2-1, with 12 nucleotides matching TRBD2. Germline V lookup: CDR1 SGHNT, CDR2 YYREEE (reference sequence). The CDR3 extends over 15 amino acids. Losses at the gene ends were 3 bases for V and 7 bases for J; bases not matched to a gene: 5.

V gene TRBV11-1 combines with J gene TRBJ2-1, with D possibly matching TRBD1 (6 bases). V lost 5 bases and J 8 bases, leaving 7 bases between the germline ends. Looked up from germline, CDR1 is SGHAT and CDR2 is FQDESV (reference sequence). The CDR3 length is 11 residues. The CDR3 loop reads CASSQGYEQFF. CDR3 nucleotides: TGTGCCAGCAGCCAGGGGTATGAGCAGTTCTTC.

CDR3 DNA: TGTGCCAGCAGCCCTGGGACAGGGGGCGAAATATCGGGAGGCGAGCAGTACTTC. Translation: CASSPGTGGEISGGEQYF. The chain couples TRBV7-9 to TRBJ2-7, with 12 bases aligning to TRBD1. This CDR3 has 18 amino acids. V was pared by 5 bases and J by 6 bases, with 17 bases of the junction left unmatched. Germline assignment: CDR1 SEHNR and CDR2 FQNEAQ (reference sequence).

V usage is TRBV7-6 and J usage is TRBJ1-4, with D uncertain. Trimming pared 2 bases from V and 3 bases from J, leaving 13 bases between. The CDR3 covers 16 residues. Germline CDR1 SGHVS, CDR2 FNYEAQ. CDR3 DNA: TGTGCCAGCAGCTTACTGGGGTTAAGGTCTAATGAAAAACTGTTTTTT. Its translation: CASSLLGLRSNEKLFF.

This sequence joins TRBV2 and TRBJ1-5, with 10 bases aligning to TRBD1. This CDR3 region has 15 residues. The germline CDR1 and CDR2 sequences are SNHLY and FYNNEI. With 3 bases clipped from V and 7 bases from J, the junction kept 6 bases outside the gene matches. This CDR3 reads CASSDRDRGQQPQHF. In DNA, the CDR3 is TGTGCCAGCAGTGACCGGGACAGGGGCCAGCAGCCCCAGCATTTT. The full variable domain, rest sourced from reference TRBV2 and TRBJ1-5, is EPEVTQTPSHQVTQMGQEVILRCVPISNHLYFYWYRQILGQKVEFLVSFYNNEISEKSEIFDDQFSVERPDGSNFTLKIRSTKLEDSAMYFCASSDRDRGQQPQHFGDGTRLSIL.

This chain joins TRBV19 and TRBJ1-2, with D hard to call. Trimming took 3 bases from V and 0 from J, leaving 11 bases between them. There are 15 residues in the CDR3. CDR1 and CDR2 (germline): LNHDA, SQIVND (reference sequence). The CDR3 nucleotides read TGTGCCAGTAGTATCGAGCAGATACCTAACTATGGCTACACCTTC. It is translated as CASSIEQIPNYGYTF. The whole variable domain, filled in from reference TRBV19 and TRBJ1-2, reads DGGITQSPKYLFRKEGQNVTLSCEQNLNHDAMYWYRQDPGQGLRLIYYSQIVNDFQKGDIAEGYSVSREKKESFPLTVTSAQKNPTAFYLCASSIEQIPNYGYTFGSGTRLTVV.

The chain joins TRBV9 to TRBJ2-6, with 12 bases aligning to TRBD1. This CDR3 region has 20 residues. Germline V gene sequence: CDR1 SGDLS, CDR2 YYNGEE. Trimming removed 0 bases from V and 2 bases from J; junction bases left unmatched: 9. As DNA, the CDR3 is TGTGCCAGCAGCGTAGTCCGGGGAGGGACAGGGGGCGCTGGGGCCAACGTCCTGACTTTC. It encodes CASSVVRGGTGGAGANVLTF.

This chain connects TRBV14 to TRBJ1-5; the D gene is possibly TRBD1 (6 bases). Germline-derived CDR1 and CDR2 are SGHDN and FVKESK. The CDR3 covers 14 residues. Trimming pared 1 base from V and 2 bases from J, leaving 6 bases between. The CDR3 DNA sequence: TGTGCCAGCAGCCAAGCAGGGGGCAATCAGCCCCAGCATTTT. Its protein is CASSQAGGNQPQHF.

In its sample, this clone was seen once. The rearrangement joins TRBV7-3 to TRBJ2-3, with 10 bases aligning to TRBD2. Germline V gene data show CDR1 as SGHTA and CDR2 as FQGTGA. Trimming took 0 bases from V and 6 from J; bases not matched to a gene: 0. The CDR3 sequence is 14 residues long. The CDR3 DNA is TGTGCCAGCAGCTTAACTAGCGGGAGGGATACGCAGTATTTT. Translating gives CASSLTSGRDTQYF.

The chain links TRBV28 to TRBJ1-2; 12 bases line up with TRBD1. This CDR3 has 16 amino acids. The J segment lost 7 bases and the V segment lost 10 bases, leaving 16 bases of the junction unmatched. Germline-derived CDR1 and CDR2 are MDHEN and SYDVKM. In nucleotides, the CDR3 is TGTGCCATCTTTGGGACAGGGGGCGTGAGACTTTCTGGCTACACCTTC. It is translated as CAIFGTGGVRLSGYTF.

The V and J genes are TRBV24-1 and TRBJ1-2; D uncertain. This CDR3 contains 13 residues. CDR1 and CDR2 from the germline V gene are KGHDR and SFDVKD. V lost 0 bases to trimming and J lost 7 bases, with 8 bases between them. CDR3 amino acids: CATSDLRAGGYTF. The CDR3 DNA sequence: TGTGCCACCAGTGATTTGAGGGCCGGTGGCTACACCTTC.

The J gene is TRBJ2-2, the V gene TRBV7-8; a weak D match, TRBD2 (6 bases). Germline V gene sequence: CDR1 SGHVS, CDR2 FQNEAQ. V was cut by 1 base and J by 0 bases, with 6 bases left in between. CDR3 length: 15 residues. The CDR3 here is CASSLGTTNTGELFF. CDR3 in DNA: TGTGCCAGCAGCTTAGGGACTACGAACACCGGGGAGCTGTTTTTT.